The sequence of this T cell receptor (beta chain) was determined in a study of blood T cell repertoires in COVID-19. On the study more broadly: T cells, B-cell-depleted T cells, or PBMCs provided the cDNA or gDNA that served as material.

Here immunoSEQ multiplex PCR was the method, and the copy in TCRdb shows in-frame clones only, minus some. The sample holds about 150,000 clones, more than 75% seen once. The germline V gene encodes CDR1 SGDLS and CDR2 YYNGEE. The V end lost 3 bases, the J end lost 6 bases, and 12 bases lay between the germline ends. This CDR3 contains 14 residues. The gene calls are TRBV9 and TRBJ2-2; a possible D gene is TRBD2 (5 bases). The source is a man aged 50-60 years who had recovered from COVID-19. The sequencing sample was made of peripheral blood. The CDR3 sequence is CASSGGVLAGELFF. The CDR3 nucleotides read TGTGCCAGCAGCGGGGGAGTGCTTGCCGGGGAGCTGTTTTTT.